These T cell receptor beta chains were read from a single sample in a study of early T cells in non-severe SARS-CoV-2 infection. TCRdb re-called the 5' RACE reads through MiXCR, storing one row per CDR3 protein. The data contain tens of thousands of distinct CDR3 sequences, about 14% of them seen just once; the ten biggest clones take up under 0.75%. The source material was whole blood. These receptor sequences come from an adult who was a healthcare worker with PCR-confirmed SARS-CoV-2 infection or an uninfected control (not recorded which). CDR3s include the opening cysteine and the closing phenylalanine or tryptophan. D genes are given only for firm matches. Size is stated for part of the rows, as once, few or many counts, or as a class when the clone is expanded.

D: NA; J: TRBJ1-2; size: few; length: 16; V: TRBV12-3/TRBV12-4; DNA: TGTGCCAGCAGTTTAGGGACGAGGTCTGGGCGGAATGGCTACACCTTC; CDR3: CASSLGTRSGRNGYTF
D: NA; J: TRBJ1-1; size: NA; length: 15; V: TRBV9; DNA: TGTGCCAGCAGCCCGACGGGAAACCTGAACACTGAAGCTTTCTTT; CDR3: CASSPTGNLNTEAFF
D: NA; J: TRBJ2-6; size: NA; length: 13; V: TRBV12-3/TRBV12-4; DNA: TGTGCCAGCAGTTCCCGGGACGGGGCCGTCCTGATTTTC; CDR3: CASSSRDGAVLIF
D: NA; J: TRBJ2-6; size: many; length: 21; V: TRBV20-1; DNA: TGCAGTGCTAGAGAAACTTTACGGACCAGGGGAATCTTGTCTGGGGCCAACGTCCTGACTTTC; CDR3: CSARETLRTRGILSGANVLTF
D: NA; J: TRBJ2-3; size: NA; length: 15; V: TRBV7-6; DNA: TGTGCCAGCAGCTCCCAGGGGCGGGAAACAGATACGCAGTATTTT; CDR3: CASSSQGRETDTQYF
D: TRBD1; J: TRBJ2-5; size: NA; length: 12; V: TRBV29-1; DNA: TGCAGCGTCGACCGGGACAGGAGGACCCAGTACTTC; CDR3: CSVDRDRRTQYF
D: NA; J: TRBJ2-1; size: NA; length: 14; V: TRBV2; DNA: TGTGCCAGCAAAGGTATGGCAGGACGTAAGGAGCAGTTCTTC; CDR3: CASKGMAGRKEQFF
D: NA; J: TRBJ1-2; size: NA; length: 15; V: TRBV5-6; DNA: TGTGCCAGCAGCTGGGGGACTCCAAGGGAGAATGGCTACACCTTC; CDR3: CASSWGTPRENGYTF
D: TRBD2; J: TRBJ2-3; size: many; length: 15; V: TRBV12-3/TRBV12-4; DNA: TGTGCCAGCAGTTTAGGGCGGGGGTTGACAGATACGCAGTATTTT; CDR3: CASSLGRGLTDTQYF
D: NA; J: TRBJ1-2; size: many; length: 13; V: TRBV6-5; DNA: TGTGCCAGCAGTTACGAGGGTGCAGACGGCTACACCTTC; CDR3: CASSYEGADGYTF
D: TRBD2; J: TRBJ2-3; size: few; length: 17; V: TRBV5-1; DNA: TGCGCCAGCAGCTTGGACGGGCGGGGGGCCCACAGCAATACGCAGTATTTT; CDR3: CASSLDGRGAHSNTQYF
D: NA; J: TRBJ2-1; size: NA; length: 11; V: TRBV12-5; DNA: TGTGCTAGTGGTTCGGTTGATGAGCAGTTCTTC; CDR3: CASGSVDEQFF
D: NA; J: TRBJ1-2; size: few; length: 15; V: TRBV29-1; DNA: TGCAGCGTTTATAAACAGGGTGGGCGAGGTGACGGCTACACCTTC; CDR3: CSVYKQGGRGDGYTF
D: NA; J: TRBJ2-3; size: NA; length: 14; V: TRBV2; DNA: TGTGCCAGCAACTTAGGGCTTGGCGCAGATACGCAGTATTTT; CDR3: CASNLGLGADTQYF
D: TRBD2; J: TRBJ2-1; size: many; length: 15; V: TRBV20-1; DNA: TGCAGTGCTAGAGATACGAGCGGGGGGGTCAATGAGCAGTTCTTC; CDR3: CSARDTSGGVNEQFF
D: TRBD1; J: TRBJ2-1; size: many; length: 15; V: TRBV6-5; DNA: TGTGCCAGCACCGATACAGGGGGAGCCTACAATGAGCAGTTCTTC; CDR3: CASTDTGGAYNEQFF
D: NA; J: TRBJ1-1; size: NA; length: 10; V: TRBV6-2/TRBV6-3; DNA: TGTGCCAGCGGTGGCACTGAAGCTTTCTTT; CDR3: CASGGTEAFF
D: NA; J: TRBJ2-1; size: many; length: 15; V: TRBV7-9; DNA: TGTGCCAGCAGTGGAGCCCCCGGGGGGCCCACTGAGCAGTTCTTC; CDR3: CASSGAPGGPTEQFF
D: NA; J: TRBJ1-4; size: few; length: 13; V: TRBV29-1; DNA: TGCAGCGTTGATCGGGACGGAAGTGAAAAACTGTTTTTT; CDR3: CSVDRDGSEKLFF
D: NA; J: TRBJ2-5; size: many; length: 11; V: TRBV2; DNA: TGTGCCAGCAAAGCGGGAGAGACCCAGTACTTC; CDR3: CASKAGETQYF
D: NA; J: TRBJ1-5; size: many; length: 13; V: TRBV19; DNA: TGTGCCAGTAGTACCGGGAGCAATCAGCCCCAGCATTTT; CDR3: CASSTGSNQPQHF
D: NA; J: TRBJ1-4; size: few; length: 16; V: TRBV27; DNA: TGTGCCAGCAGTTCCCCCCGCGAGAGGGTAGACGAAAAACTGTTTTTT; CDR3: CASSSPRERVDEKLFF
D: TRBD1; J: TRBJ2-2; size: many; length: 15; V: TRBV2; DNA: TGTGCCAGCAGTCGAGGACAGGCGAACACCGGGGAGCTGTTTTTT; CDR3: CASSRGQANTGELFF
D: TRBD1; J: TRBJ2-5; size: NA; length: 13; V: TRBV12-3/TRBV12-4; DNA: TGTGCCAGCAGTCAGACAGGGTCAGAGACCCAGTACTTC; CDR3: CASSQTGSETQYF
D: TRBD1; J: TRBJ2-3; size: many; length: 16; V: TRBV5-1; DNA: TGCGCCAGCAGCACTGGACAGGTTGGGGGCACAGATACGCAGTATTTT; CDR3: CASSTGQVGGTDTQYF
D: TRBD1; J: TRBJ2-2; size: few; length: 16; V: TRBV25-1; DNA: TGTGCCAGCAGTGGGAAGGGACAGGGTAGGACCGGGGAGCTGTTTTTT; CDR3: CASSGKGQGRTGELFF
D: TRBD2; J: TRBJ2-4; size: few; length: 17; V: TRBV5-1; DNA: TGCGCCAGCAGCTTGGGCCTAGCGGGGGGCGTTCTGGACATTCAGTACTTC; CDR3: CASSLGLAGGVLDIQYF
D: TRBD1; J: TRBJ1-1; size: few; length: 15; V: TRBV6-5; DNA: TGTGCCAGCAGTTACTCGATAACAGGGGGGTTTGAAGCTTTCTTT; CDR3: CASSYSITGGFEAFF
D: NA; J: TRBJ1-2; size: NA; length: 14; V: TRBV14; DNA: TGTGCCAGCAGCCAAGATTTAGGGTTCTATGGCTACACCTTC; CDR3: CASSQDLGFYGYTF
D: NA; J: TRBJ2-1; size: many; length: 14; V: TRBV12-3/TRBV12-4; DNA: TGTGCCAGCAGTTCCCGTCGGCCAAGGAATGAGCAGTTCTTC; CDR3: CASSSRRPRNEQFF
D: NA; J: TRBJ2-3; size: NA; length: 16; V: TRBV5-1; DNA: TGCGCCAGCAGCTTGGCCTCGGCTAGTATCACAGATACGCAGTATTTT; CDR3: CASSLASASITDTQYF
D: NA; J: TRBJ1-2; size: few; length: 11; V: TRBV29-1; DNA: TGCAGCGTTGTGGGGGCGGGAGGCTACACCTTC; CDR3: CSVVGAGGYTF
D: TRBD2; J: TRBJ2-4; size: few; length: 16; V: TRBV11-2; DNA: TGTGCCAGCAGCCCATTGGGCGGGGGGATCGAAAACATTCAGTACTTC; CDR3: CASSPLGGGIENIQYF
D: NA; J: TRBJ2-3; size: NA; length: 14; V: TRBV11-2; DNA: TGTGCCAGCAGGCACGGGGGTAAATCAGATACGCAGTATTTT; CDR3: CASRHGGKSDTQYF
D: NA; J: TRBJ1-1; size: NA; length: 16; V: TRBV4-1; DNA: TGCGCCAGCAGCCTGAAGGTACGAGGGGGTTATACTGAAGCTTTCTTT; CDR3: CASSLKVRGGYTEAFF
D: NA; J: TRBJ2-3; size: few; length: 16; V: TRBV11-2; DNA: TGTGCCAGCAGGACCGGTAGGGGCAGTCGGACAGATACGCAGTATTTT; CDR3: CASRTGRGSRTDTQYF
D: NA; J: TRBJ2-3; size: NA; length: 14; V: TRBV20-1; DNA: TGCAGTGCGCCCCCGCCGACAAGCACAGATACGCAGTATTTT; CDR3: CSAPPPTSTDTQYF
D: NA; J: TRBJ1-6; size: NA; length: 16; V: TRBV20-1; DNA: TGCAGTGCTTCCAGAGGGGCGGGGGACCAGGATTCACCCCTCCACTTT; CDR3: CSASRGAGDQDSPLHF
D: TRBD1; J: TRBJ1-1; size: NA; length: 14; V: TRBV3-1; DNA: TGTGCCAGCAGTCGAGGGACAGTGAACACTGAAGCTTTCTTT; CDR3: CASSRGTVNTEAFF
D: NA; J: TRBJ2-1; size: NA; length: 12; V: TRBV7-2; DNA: TGTGCCAGCAGCTTAAACGTAAATGAGCAGTTCTTC; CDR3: CASSLNVNEQFF
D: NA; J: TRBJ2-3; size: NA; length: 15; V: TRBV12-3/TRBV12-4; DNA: TGTGCCAGCACCACACGCTCCCTGTCGAAAGATACGCAGTATTTT; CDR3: CASTTRSLSKDTQYF
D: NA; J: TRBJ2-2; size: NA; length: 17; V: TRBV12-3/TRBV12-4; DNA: TGTGCCAGCATCGTTTGGTCAGGGGTAACGAACACCGGGGAGCTGTTTTTT; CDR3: CASIVWSGVTNTGELFF
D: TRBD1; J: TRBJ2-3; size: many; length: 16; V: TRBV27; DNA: TGTGCCAGCAGTTTCTACAGGGGTGGCATAACAGATACGCAGTATTTT; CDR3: CASSFYRGGITDTQYF
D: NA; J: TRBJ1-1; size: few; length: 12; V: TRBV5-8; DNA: TGTGCCAGCAGCCATTGGGTAACTGAAGCTTTCTTT; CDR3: CASSHWVTEAFF
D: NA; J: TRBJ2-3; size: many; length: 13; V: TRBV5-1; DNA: TGCGCCAGCAGCTTGGGGGGCACAGATACGCAGTATTTT; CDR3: CASSLGGTDTQYF
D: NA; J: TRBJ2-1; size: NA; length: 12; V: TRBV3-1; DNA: TGTGCCAGCAGCCAAGAACGGAATGAGCAGTTCTTC; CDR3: CASSQERNEQFF
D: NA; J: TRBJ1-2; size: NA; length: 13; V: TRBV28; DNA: TGTGCCAGCAGTTTGTGGAGCGCCTATGGCTACACCTTC; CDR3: CASSLWSAYGYTF
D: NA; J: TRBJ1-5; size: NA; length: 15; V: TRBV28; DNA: TGTGCCAGCAGTCGCCCCCACGGGGCCGCTCAGCCCCAGCATTTT; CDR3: CASSRPHGAAQPQHF
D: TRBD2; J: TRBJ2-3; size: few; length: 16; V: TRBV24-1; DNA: TGTGCCACCAGTGATTTGGGAGCGGGGGCGGTGGATACGCAGTATTTT; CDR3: CATSDLGAGAVDTQYF
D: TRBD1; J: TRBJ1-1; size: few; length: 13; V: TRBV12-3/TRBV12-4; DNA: TGTGCCAGCAGTCTAACAGGGGGTGGTGAAGCTTTCTTT; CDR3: CASSLTGGGEAFF
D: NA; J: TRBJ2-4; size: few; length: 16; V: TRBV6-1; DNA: TGTGCCAGCAGTGATCAGTGGGGGCGAGCCAAAAACATTCAGTACTTC; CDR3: CASSDQWGRAKNIQYF
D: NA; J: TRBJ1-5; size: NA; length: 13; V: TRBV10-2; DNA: TGCGCCAGCGGGCTAGGTAGGGCCCAGCCCCAGCATTTT; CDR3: CASGLGRAQPQHF
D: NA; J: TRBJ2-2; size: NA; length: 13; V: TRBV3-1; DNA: TGTGCCAGCAGCCAAGATCAGGTCGGGGAGCTGTTTTTT; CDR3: CASSQDQVGELFF
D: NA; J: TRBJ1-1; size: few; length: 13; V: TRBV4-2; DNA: TGTGCCAGCAGTCCAAAGGGGCCCACTGAAGCTTTCTTT; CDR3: CASSPKGPTEAFF
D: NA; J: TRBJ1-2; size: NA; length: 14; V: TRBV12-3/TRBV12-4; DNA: TGTGCCAGCAGCCTCAGGGGCACGGGCTATGGCTACACCTTC; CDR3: CASSLRGTGYGYTF